This TCR beta chain stems from a study of cytomegalovirus exposure and HLA in healthy donors. Note on this clone: The antigen remains undetermined.

Study results and limitations: Some public TCRs appeared in many individuals, while most sequences were rare.

Generated by immunoSEQ multiplex PCR, the TCRdb table keeps only in-frame clones and is missing some. The table lists about 98,000 clones, around 88% of them singletons, with under 4.5% in the top ten. The CDR3 sequence is 13 residues long. V was pared by 3 bases and J by 6 bases, with 12 bases between. Germline V gene data show CDR1 as KGHSH and CDR2 as LQKENI. The rearrangement joins TRBV18 to TRBJ2-7; D might be TRBD2 (5 bases). The clonotype comes from a young woman in good health and CMV-seronegative. The sample taken for sequencing was PBMCs. The CDR3 DNA is TGTGCCAGCTCACCTCCAACTAGAAGCGAGCAGTACTTC. The encoded protein is CASSPPTRSEQYF.